Below are 21 T cell receptor beta chains sequenced from a single sample in a study of identifying expanded T cells in peripheral blood. Profiling relied on immunoSEQ multiplex PCR, and the TCRdb table lists in-frame clones only, not all of them. The profile covers about 91,000 clones, with around nine tenths appearing a single time and roughly 3.9% taken by the ten largest. Sequences were obtained from blood. The receptors here all came from a person aged 18 to 75 in good health.

The gene calls are TRBV7-2 and TRBJ1-1, with TRBD1 matching 7 bases. The CDR3 has 14 residues. V lost 4 bases and J lost 4; bases outside the gene matches: 6. Germline assignment: CDR1 SGHTA and CDR2 FQGNSA. CDR3 bases: TGTGCCAGCAGCTGGGGGGACAGTCGCACTGAAGCTTTCTTT. Translation gives CASSWGDSRTEAFF. Variable domain in full (rest from reference TRBV7-2 and TRBJ1-1): GAGVSQSPSNKVTEKGKDVELRCDPISGHTALYWYRQSLGQGLEFLIYFQGNSAPDKSGLPSDRFSAERTGGSVSTLTIQRTQQEDSAVYLCASSWGDSRTEAFFGQGTRLTVV.

The V call is TRBV5-1, the J call TRBJ1-3; D gene ambiguous. Trimming shortened V by 1 base and J by 0 bases, and 8 bases separated the two germline ends. The CDR3 is 15 residues long. Germline assignment: CDR1 SGHRS and CDR2 YFSETQ. CDR3: CASSLSGLSGNTIYF. CDR3 sequence (DNA): TGCGCCAGCAGCTTGTCTGGGCTCTCTGGAAACACCATATATTTT. The entire variable domain, with the rest obtained from reference TRBV5-1 and TRBJ1-3, is as follows: KAGVTQTPRYLIKTRGQQVTLSCSPISGHRSVSWYQQTPGQGLQFLFEYFSETQRNKGNFPGRFSGRQFSNSRSEMNVSTLELGDSALYLCASSLSGLSGNTIYFGEGSWLTVV.

J is TRBJ2-7 and V is TRBV7-2; TRBD1 or TRBD2 may be the D gene (6 bases each). The V end lost 1 base, the J end lost 7 bases, and 17 bases lay between the germline ends. Germline assignment: CDR1 SGHTA and CDR2 FQGNSA. This CDR3 is built from 15 residues. The CDR3 DNA follows: TGTGCCAGCAGCTTAGGTTACGGGGGACAAAGGGAGCAGTACTTC. Translated: CASSLGYGGQREQYF.

The gene calls are TRBV6-6 and TRBJ2-5; 8 bases line up with TRBD2. Germline values: CDR1 MNHNY, CDR2 SVGAGI (reference sequence). V shed 5 bases and J 5 bases; nucleotides not matched to a gene: 10. The CDR3 is made up of 15 amino acids. The CDR3 spells CASSRTSRTDETQYF. Written as DNA, the CDR3 is TGTGCCAGCAGTAGGACTAGCAGAACAGACGAGACCCAGTACTTC.

The chain recombines TRBV14 with TRBJ1-1; D uncertain. In germline, CDR1 is SGHDN, CDR2 FVKESK. The CDR3 extends over 13 amino acids. V shed 0 bases and J shed 0 bases, with 2 bases lying between them. Written as DNA, the CDR3 is TGTGCCAGCAGCCAAGATATGAACACTGAAGCTTTCTTT. Protein product: CASSQDMNTEAFF. Drawing the rest from reference TRBV14 and TRBJ1-1, the complete variable domain is EAGVTQFPSHSVIEKGQTVTLRCDPISGHDNLYWYRRVMGKEIKFLLHFVKESKQDESGMPNNRFLAERTGGTYSTLKVQPAELEDSGVYFCASSQDMNTEAFFGQGTRLTVV.

The chain joins TRBV4-1 to TRBJ2-5, with unresolved D. The CDR3 extends over 15 amino acids. CDR1 is MGHRA, CDR2 YSYEKL, per germline. Trimming pared 3 bases from V and 1 base from J, leaving 12 bases between. CDR3 coding DNA: TGCGCCAGCAGCCAGACACAGATATCCCAAGAGACCCAGTACTTC. Its translation: CASSQTQISQETQYF.

A remark on this clone: Other DNA sequences in this specimen translate into the identical CDR3. This rearrangement joins TRBV6-1 to TRBJ2-7, with a possible D match to TRBD2 (5 bases). The V and J ends lost 0 bases and 4 bases respectively, with 10 bases between them. This CDR3 spans 14 amino acids. Germline V gene data show CDR1 as MNHNS and CDR2 as SASEGT. The CDR3 DNA reads as TGTGCCAGCAGTGAAGCAGGAGGTTATTACGAGCAGTACTTC. Its protein is CASSEAGGYYEQYF.

The V and J genes are TRBV5-1 and TRBJ1-2; 7 positions match TRBD1. The CDR3 length is 14 residues. Looked up from germline, CDR1 is SGHRS and CDR2 is YFSETQ. The V segment lost 3 bases and the J segment 4 bases; nucleotides outside the gene matches: 6. The CDR3 region is CASSSTGSSYGYTF. CDR3 DNA sequence: TGCGCCAGCAGCTCGACAGGGTCGAGCTATGGCTACACCTTC.

The sample holds one count of this clone. V gene TRBV29-1 combines with J gene TRBJ2-7; D gene ambiguous. The CDR3 has 15 amino acids. The germline V and J ends were trimmed by 2 bases and 0 bases, with 14 bases remaining between them. Germline V gene data show CDR1 as SQVTM and CDR2 as ANQGSEA. The CDR3 is CSVELKVVASYEQYF. CDR3 in DNA: TGCAGCGTTGAACTTAAGGTCGTCGCCTCCTACGAGCAGTACTTC.

This chain uses TRBV6-1 with TRBJ2-7; TRBD1 matches 8 bases. Germline V gives CDR1 MNHNS, CDR2 SASEGT. The junction had 4 bases not matched to a gene; V was cut back by 8 bases and J by 1 base. CDR3 length: 13 residues. Here the CDR3 reads CASARDRSYEQYF. The CDR3 DNA reads as TGTGCCAGCGCCCGGGACAGGTCCTACGAGCAGTACTTC.

This chain uses TRBV6-5 with TRBJ2-7; D remains unclear. Germline V gene lookup returns CDR1 MNHEY and CDR2 SVGAGI. Deletions cut 7 bases from V and 1 base from J, with 11 bases between. The CDR3 is 13 residues long. CDR3 loop: CASTKGVSYEQYF. The CDR3, as DNA: TGTGCCAGCACCAAAGGAGTTTCCTACGAGCAGTACTTC.

As to this clone: Other DNA sequences from this sample encode an identical CDR3 as well. The chain couples TRBV2 to TRBJ2-6; no firm D call. The CDR3 sequence is 13 residues long. The V end lost 7 bases, the J end lost 0 bases, and 4 bases lay between the germline ends. From germline, CDR1 is SNHLY and CDR2 FYNNEI. CDR3 coding DNA: TGTGCCAGCACTAGCTCTGGGGCCAACGTCCTGACTTTC. Its protein product is CASTSSGANVLTF.

This clone has a single count. This chain links TRBV30 with TRBJ2-7; D gene uncertain. Germline assignment: CDR1 GTSNPN and CDR2 SVGIG (reference sequence). The CDR3 has 12 amino acids. Trimming stripped 0 bases from V and 6 bases from J, with 9 bases between. The CDR3 region has the DNA TGTGCCTGGAGTGTGTCGGTCACCGAGCAGTACTTC. Protein sequence: CAWSVSVTEQYF.

This clone was seen only once. V and J are TRBV5-4 and TRBJ1-2; 9 nucleotides match TRBD1. CDR1 and CDR2 (germline): SGHNT, YYREEE (reference sequence). This CDR3 has 13 residues. J was trimmed by 6 bases and V by 3 bases; bases with no gene match: 3. The CDR3 DNA is TGTGCCAGCAGCTGGGACAGGGAAAATGGCTACACCTTC. It translates to CASSWDRENGYTF.

The chain links TRBV7-3 to TRBJ2-1; D remains ambiguous. Trimming took off 3 bases at V and 5 bases at J, with 8 bases between the two ends. Germline V gene lookup returns CDR1 SGHTA and CDR2 FQGTGA. The CDR3 runs 13 residues. The CDR3 region is CASSLGIDNEQFF. In DNA form, the CDR3 reads TGTGCCAGCAGCTTGGGCATCGACAATGAGCAGTTCTTC.

V and J are TRBV5-1 and TRBJ2-3; D remains unclear. CDR3 length: 13 amino acids. Germline CDR1 is SGHRS and CDR2 is YFSETQ. V lost 3 bases and J lost 0, with 5 bases in between. CDR3 sequence (DNA): TGCGCCAGCAGCTCCCATAGCACAGATACGCAGTATTTT. Encoded protein: CASSSHSTDTQYF.

J is TRBJ2-7 and V is TRBV7-2; TRBD1 matches at 7 bases. This CDR3 has 16 amino acids. Germline CDR1 reads SGHTA; CDR2 reads FQGNSA. Unmatched junction bases numbered 8, after V lost 0 bases and J lost 3 bases. CDR3 nucleotide sequence: TGTGCCAGCAGCTTAGCCTCCGGGACAGTGGGCTACGAGCAGTACTTC. This gives the protein CASSLASGTVGYEQYF.

This clone is medium-sized in the sample. J is TRBJ1-6 and V is TRBV6-4, with 8 bases fitting TRBD1. Looked up from germline, CDR1 is MRHNA and CDR2 is SNTAGT. This CDR3 is 15 amino acids long. Trimming took 2 bases from V and 8 from J; bases not matched to a gene: 5. The CDR3 nucleotides are TGTGCCAGCAGTGACGACAGGGGAGGTGATTCACCCCTCCACTTT. As protein: CASSDDRGGDSPLHF.

This chain uses TRBV19 with TRBJ2-1; D not certain. The CDR3 loop spans 14 amino acids. CDR1 is LNHDA, CDR2 SQIVND, per germline (reference sequence). V dropped 10 bases and J dropped 3 bases, with 16 bases sitting between them. The CDR3 sequence is CATSTSGYYNEQFF. In nucleotides, the CDR3 is TGTGCCACCAGCACAAGTGGGTACTACAATGAGCAGTTCTTC.

This chain links TRBV7-8 with TRBJ2-1, with D unresolved. The CDR3 spans 14 residues. Germline V lookup: CDR1 SGHVS, CDR2 FQNEAQ. V lost 1 base, J lost 6 bases, and 10 bases lay in between. The CDR3 reads CASSLVQAANEQFF. The CDR3 bases are TGTGCCAGCAGCTTAGTCCAGGCCGCCAATGAGCAGTTCTTC.

The chain uses TRBV28 and TRBJ2-5; the match to TRBD1 covers 7 bases. The CDR3 runs 14 residues. The junction had 8 bases not matched to a gene; V was cut back by 5 bases and J by 5 bases. Germline V gene sequence: CDR1 MDHEN, CDR2 SYDVKM. The CDR3 DNA follows: TGTGCCAGCAGTCCCGCAGGGGGTGGGGAGACCCAGTACTTC. It yields the protein CASSPAGGGETQYF. Full variable domain (missing parts from reference TRBV28 and TRBJ2-5): DVKVTQSSRYLVKRTGEKVFLECVQDMDHENMFWYRQDPGLGLRLIYFSYDVKMKEKGDIPEGYSVSREKKERFSLILESASTNQTSMYLCASSPAGGGETQYFGPGTRLLVL.